One and the same sample provided the 24 T cell receptor beta chains below, sequenced in a study of naive and memory T cell subsets (dated by TCRdb to 2015 to 2018). Libraries came from UMI-ligation and nested PCR. The instrument was an Illumina MiSeq. The beta constant-region primer was an equimolar mix of two oligonucleotides covering both TRBC1 and TRBC2. TCRdb reprocessed the public reads (quality trimming at Q25 with fastp, clone calling with MiXCR) and kept in-frame beta chains. When rows share a CDR3 protein, they turn into one entry using the most common DNA and genes. This sample lists more than 35,000 distinct CDR3 sequences; 10% to 15% were detected once. Roughly a fifth of the sample comes from the top ten. Sequences were obtained from effector memory CD4+ T cells from blood. This specimen's cell subset or site label, per the study, means: effector memory, CD45RA- CD27-. All receptors derive from a human donor in good health.

This clonotype was seen many times. The chain links TRBV21-1 to TRBJ1-2; the table calls TRBD1, which could not be checked here. TRBV21-1 is flagged as a pseudogene. CDR3 length: 17 residues. This chain's CDR3 is CASVGRAFPVLKWGYTF. CDR3 sequence (DNA): TGTGCCAGCGTCGGTCGCGCTTTCCCCGTCCTAAAGTGGGGCTACACCTTC.

The rearrangement uses TRBV19 and TRBJ1-2; D is uncertain. Trimming cost V 0 bases and J 4 bases, with 6 bases left between them. CDR1 and CDR2 from the germline V gene are LNHDA and SQIVND (reference sequence). CDR3 size: 13 residues. The CDR3 coding sequence is TGTGCCAGTAGTATAGATTGGCGCTATGGCTACACCTTC. Protein product: CASSIDWRYGYTF.

In its sample, this clonotype was seen many times. This chain connects TRBV5-1 to TRBJ2-5; D is uncertain. The length of the CDR3 is 14 residues. V was pared by 7 bases and J by 1 base, with 14 bases between. CDR1 and CDR2 (germline): SGHRS, YFSETQ. The CDR3 region has the DNA TGCGCCAGCGGGCCGCCGCCACCCCAAGAGACCCAGTACTTC. It is translated as CASGPPPPQETQYF.

This clonotype was counted a few times. The chain employs TRBV20-1 and TRBJ2-3; perhaps D is TRBD1 or TRBD2 (5 bases each). The germline V and J ends were trimmed by 7 bases and 6 bases, with 8 bases remaining between them. CDR1 is DFQATT, CDR2 SNEGSKA, per germline (reference sequence). CDR3 length: 10 residues. CDR3 sequence reads: CSVGVDTQYF. CDR3 coding DNA: TGCAGTGTGGGGGTGGATACGCAGTATTTT.

The gene calls are TRBV4-3 and TRBJ2-5, with a tentative D call TRBD2 (6 bases). Trimming left V 3 bases short and J 7 bases short, with 21 bases between. CDR1 and CDR2 (germline): LGHNA, YSLEER. The CDR3 is made up of 16 amino acids. The DNA of the CDR3 is TGCGCCAGCAGCCAGGGGGGTTTTGACAGATCGGGGACCCAGTACTTC. This gives the protein CASSQGGFDRSGTQYF.

Turning to this clonotype: One junction end does not reproduce the germline sequence, and a read error may be involved. This chain uses TRBV7-8 with TRBJ1-1; maybe TRBD1 (6 bases). The CDR3 loop spans 16 amino acids. Germline V lookup: CDR1 SGHVS, CDR2 FQNEAQ. The CDR3 nucleotides read TGTGCCAGCAGCTTACGGGCAGGGGCCAGTACCACTGAAGCTCTCTTT. Translating it yields CASSLRAGASTTEALF.

This CDR3 is CASSQGGGSLSYEQYF. The CDR3 DNA reads as TGTGCCAGCAGCCAAGGGGGGGGCTCCCTCTCCTACGAGCAGTACTTC. V is TRBV3-1 and J is TRBJ2-7; D may be TRBD2 (7 bases). This CDR3 comprises 16 residues. Germline values: CDR1 LGHDT, CDR2 YNNKEL (reference sequence). The V gene lost 1 base and the J gene lost 0 bases, with 13 bases spanning the gap.

In its sample, this clonotype was seen many times. The J gene is TRBJ2-1, the V gene TRBV6-1; 9 nucleotides align to TRBD2. The CDR3 runs 19 residues. Germline lookup yields CDR1 MNHNS and CDR2 SASEGT. Trimming took 2 bases from V and 0 from J; bases not matched to a gene: 11. In DNA, the CDR3 is TGTGCCAGCAGTGAAAGTGGCCTAGCGGGGCGAAGCTCCTACAATGAGCAGTTCTTC. It specifies CASSESGLAGRSSYNEQFF.

This clonotype was counted between two and nine times. The gene calls are TRBV29-1 and TRBJ2-2; D is uncertain. Trimming pared 7 bases from V and 1 base from J, leaving 19 bases between. Germline lookup yields CDR1 SQVTM and CDR2 ANQGSEA. This CDR3 contains 16 residues. CDR3 in DNA: TGCAGCGCTGCCAGACCCAGCCCCCTGAACACCGGGGAGCTGTTTTTT. Translated, it gives CSAARPSPLNTGELFF.

This clonotype was found many times. This chain uses TRBV5-1 with TRBJ2-5; D unclear. The ends were cut back, 0 bases at V and 4 bases at J, with 10 bases in the middle. The CDR3 runs to 14 residues. Germline V gene data show CDR1 as SGHRS and CDR2 as YFSETQ. CDR3 in DNA: TGCGCCAGCAGCTTGGCCAGAATCCCAGAGACCCAGTACTTC. It codes for CASSLARIPETQYF.

This rearrangement joins TRBV5-1 to TRBJ2-5; 10 bases map to TRBD2. The CDR3 covers 14 residues. CDR1 is SGHRS and CDR2 is YFSETQ in the germline V gene. V was clipped by 4 bases and J by 5 bases; unmatched bases: 5. The CDR3 is CASSSLAGDETQYF. The CDR3 DNA is TGCGCCAGCAGCAGCCTAGCGGGAGATGAGACCCAGTACTTC.

The rearrangement joins TRBV6-5 to TRBJ2-1, with unresolved D. CDR3 length: 14 amino acids. Trimming removed 5 bases from V and 6 bases from J, with 14 bases in between. CDR1 is MNHEY and CDR2 is SVGAGI in the germline V gene. CDR3 sequence reads: CASSSPTEFNEQFF. As DNA, the CDR3 is TGTGCCAGCAGTAGCCCGACTGAATTCAATGAGCAGTTCTTC.

V usage is TRBV20-1 and J usage is TRBJ2-3; D remains unclear. This CDR3 is 16 amino acids long. The germline CDR1 and CDR2 sequences are DFQATT and SNEGSKA (reference sequence). The CDR3 coding sequence is TGCAGCCGCCTCCATTTCGCGAAAGCAAGTACAGATACGCAGTATTTT. Translated: CSRLHFAKASTDTQYF.

This clonotype appeared a few times. The chain is built from TRBV5-1 and TRBJ2-7; 7 bases agree with TRBD1. CDR1 is SGHRS, CDR2 YFSETQ, per germline. CDR3 length: 14 amino acids. V lost 2 bases and J lost 6; bases outside the gene matches: 8. The CDR3 region has the DNA TGCGCCAGCAGCTTAAGACAGGGCAGCGCCGAGCAGTACTTC. Its protein product is CASSLRQGSAEQYF.

This clonotype has a single count. This chain connects TRBV7-9 to TRBJ1-5; weak D call: TRBD1 (5 bases). The CDR3 consists of 14 residues. Germline V gene sequence: CDR1 SEHNR, CDR2 FQNEAQ (reference sequence). V lost 5 bases and J lost 6, with 14 bases in between. The CDR3 nucleotides are TGTGCCAGCAGCCTGGGGGGGGGGGTTCAGCCCCAGCATTTT. Translating gives CASSLGGGVQPQHF.

The J gene is TRBJ2-7, the V gene TRBV4-1, with D unresolved. CDR1 is MGHRA and CDR2 is YSYEKL in the germline V gene. Trimming cost V 6 bases and J 4 bases, with 7 bases left between them. There are 11 residues in the CDR3. The CDR3 DNA follows: TGCGCCAGCAGGCCGATGTACGAGCAGTACTTC. Translated: CASRPMYEQYF.

This clonotype was found many times. The V and J genes are TRBV6-5 and TRBJ2-3, with 8 bases fitting TRBD2. J lost 4 bases, V lost 7 bases, and 10 bases had no gene match. This CDR3 is built from 15 residues. Germline CDR1 reads MNHEY; CDR2 reads SVGAGI. The CDR3 sequence: CASTDRGGRSDTQYF. Here the CDR3 DNA reads TGTGCCAGCACCGACCGGGGCGGGAGGTCAGATACGCAGTATTTT.

There are many counts of this clonotype. J is TRBJ2-3 and V is TRBV10-2, with D unresolved. The CDR3 runs 14 residues. Germline V CDR1 and CDR2: WSHSY, SAAADI. The V end was cut by 6 bases, the J end by 3 bases, with 13 bases between. The CDR3 DNA reads TGCGCCAGCAGCGATGTTGGACGGACAGATACGCAGTATTTT. Its translation is CASSDVGRTDTQYF.

This clonotype was detected many times. The chain has TRBV7-2 and TRBJ1-5; D possibly corresponds to TRBD1 (6 bases). Trimming shortened V by 3 bases and J by 4 bases, and 13 bases separated the two germline ends. Germline CDR1 reads SGHTA; CDR2 reads FQGNSA. The CDR3 is made up of 15 amino acids. CDR3: CASSFWGALNQPQHF. The CDR3 bases are TGTGCCAGCAGCTTCTGGGGGGCGCTTAATCAGCCCCAGCATTTT.

The rearrangement joins TRBV7-3 to TRBJ2-1, with 9 bases identical to TRBD1. CDR1 is SGHTA, CDR2 FQGTGA, per germline. After removal of 5 bases from V and 9 bases from J, the junction contained 8 bases not matched to a gene. The CDR3 contains 14 residues. DNA of the CDR3: TGTGCCAGCAGCCCCTCGGACAGGGGAGGTGAGCAGTTCTTC. Amino acid sequence: CASSPSDRGGEQFF.

This clonotype was counted ten times or more. V and J are TRBV11-2 and TRBJ2-2, with D hard to call. The CDR3 runs 15 residues. CDR1 and CDR2 (germline): SGHAT, FQNNGV. With 2 bases removed from V and 4 bases from J, the gap between germline ends came to 11 bases. The CDR3 reads CASSLNPTGTGELFF. DNA for the CDR3: TGTGCCAGCAGCTTAAACCCGACGGGCACCGGGGAGCTGTTTTTT.

The genes are TRBV10-1 and TRBJ2-1; 7 bases map to TRBD2. After removal of 6 bases from V and 2 bases from J, the junction contained 4 bases not matched to a gene. The CDR3 loop spans 14 amino acids. Germline V gene sequence: CDR1 WNHNN, CDR2 SYGVQD (reference sequence). The CDR3 DNA is TGCGCCAGCAGCCCTAGCGGTGCCTACAATGAGCAGTTCTTC. Amino acid sequence: CASSPSGAYNEQFF.

This clonotype occurred many times. This rearrangement joins TRBV7-9 to TRBJ1-3; D unresolved. The V end lost 5 bases, the J end lost 3 bases, and 14 bases lay between the germline ends. The CDR3 contains 15 residues. Germline CDR1 reads SEHNR; CDR2 reads FQNEAQ (reference sequence). This CDR3 reads CASSPTGSYGNTIYF. The CDR3 DNA follows: TGTGCCAGCAGCCCAACTGGCAGCTATGGAAACACCATATATTTT.

The table lists this clonotype with a few counts. The V call is TRBV27, the J call TRBJ2-5; D not resolved. Per germline, CDR1 MNHEY and CDR2 SMNVEV (reference sequence). V was cut by 5 bases and J by 3 bases, with 16 bases left in between. The CDR3 is made up of 15 amino acids. The CDR3 DNA sequence: TGTGCCAGCAGTCCAGATCCCTATACCAAAGAGACCCAGTACTTC. Translating it yields CASSPDPYTKETQYF.